Detailed here is one TCR beta chain. Its antigen is unknown. A lack of ophthalmopathy progression within 18 months defined stable Graves' hyperthyroidism. The diagnoses drew upon clinical symptoms, serum thyroxine and TRAb, thyroid ultrasound and orbital computed tomography. The source material, RNA transcripts, was used to amplify TCR beta CDR3 regions. Initially, a first-round RT-PCR of the TCR CDR3 employed the HTBI primer set. TCRdb reprocessed the multiplex PCR reads via MiXCR and lists one record per CDR3 protein. The sample shows hundreds of thousands of distinct CDR3 sequences, 15% to 20% of them seen only once. This specimen comes from a study of T cells in Graves' hyperthyroidism and ophthalmopathy. Study details: Staff took peripheral blood when the initial diagnosis was made, before any treatment began. Overall study findings and caveats: Model predictions of ophthalmopathy came a median 6.5 months before onset.

Germline CDR1 and CDR2: MNHEY and SMNVEV (reference sequence). V was pared by 1 base and J by 3 bases, with 9 bases between. The length of the CDR3 is 15 residues. The chain carries TRBV27 and TRBJ2-2; no definite D call. Sample: blood. This TCR came from a woman aged 30 to 39 with Graves' hyperthyroidism. The CDR3 DNA is TGTGCCAGCAGTTTATTCGGCGGAGACACCGGGGAGCTGTTTTTT. Translation: CASSLFGGDTGELFF.